Listed below are T cell receptor beta chains from one sample, sequenced in a study of T cell responses to AZD1222 COVID-19 vaccine. The protocol was immunoSEQ multiplex PCR, while the TCRdb copy is restricted to in-frame clones and leaves out a portion. Of about 110,000 clones listed, over 85% were seen once; the top ten hold about 15%. Sequenced material: peripheral blood, taken 28 days after the second AZD1222 dose. These receptors were collected from an adult who received the AZD1222 COVID-19 vaccine. The CDR3 runs from the conserved cysteine through the conserved F or W. The D gene is left open where the match is weak.

>TRBJ2-7|NA|TRBV27
TGTGCCAGCAGGCCATCCGGGATATCCTACGAGCAGTACTTC
CASRPSGISYEQYF
>TRBJ1-1|NA|TRBV19
TGTGCCAGTAGTATAGGCCCAAACACTGAAGCTTTCTTT
CASSIGPNTEAFF
>TRBJ1-2|NA|TRBV5-6
TGTGCCAGCAGCTTGAACCGGGGGCAGGGCTACACCTTC
CASSLNRGQGYTF
>TRBJ2-3|TRBD2|TRBV6-1
TGTGCCAGCAGTGAAGTGGGACTAACAACACGGCCAGATACGCAGTATTTT
CASSEVGLTTRPDTQYF
>TRBJ2-1|TRBD2|TRBV10-3
TGTGCCATCAGTGAGTCGGAGACTAGCGGCTACAATGAGCAGTTCTTC
CAISESETSGYNEQFF
>TRBJ1-4|TRBD1|TRBV5-5
TGTGCCAGCAGGTCTACAGGGGGCTCTAATGAAAAACTGTTTTTT
CASRSTGGSNEKLFF
>TRBJ1-6|NA|TRBV14
TGTGCCAGCAGCCCCAACCTGGACTCACCCCTCCACTTT
CASSPNLDSPLHF
>TRBJ1-5|NA|TRBV3-1/TRBV3-2
TGTGCCAGCAGCTATGGGCCTCAGCCCCAGCATTTT
CASSYGPQPQHF
>TRBJ1-2|NA|TRBV7-2
TGTGCCCTCCGAGGGAAATTAGGCGGCTATGGCTACACCTTC
CALRGKLGGYGYTF
>TRBJ2-1|TRBD2|TRBV20-1
TGCAGTGCTAGTAGTTTAGCGGGGGGTTACAATGAGCAGTTCTTC
CSASSLAGGYNEQFF
>TRBJ1-5|NA|TRBV30
TGTGCCTGGAGTGGGTTCGAACATCAGCCCCAGCATTTT
CAWSGFEHQPQHF
>TRBJ2-2|NA|TRBV27
TGTGCCAGCAGTTTAGTAATGGGCACCGGGGAGCTGTTTTTT
CASSLVMGTGELFF
>TRBJ2-2|TRBD2|TRBV28
TGTGCCAGCAGTCGGACTAGCGGAACTACCGGGGAGCTGTTTTTT
CASSRTSGTTGELFF
>TRBJ2-2|NA|TRBV7-3
TGTGCCAGCAGCTCAAGGGACCCGAACACCGGGGAGCTGTTTTTT
CASSSRDPNTGELFF
>TRBJ1-1|NA|TRBV5-1
TGCGCCAGCAGCTTGGGTGGGACATCCACTGAAGCTTTCTTT
CASSLGGTSTEAFF
>TRBJ1-2|NA|TRBV3-1/TRBV3-2
TGTGCCAGCAGACGGGGGAACTATGGCTACACCTTC
CASRRGNYGYTF